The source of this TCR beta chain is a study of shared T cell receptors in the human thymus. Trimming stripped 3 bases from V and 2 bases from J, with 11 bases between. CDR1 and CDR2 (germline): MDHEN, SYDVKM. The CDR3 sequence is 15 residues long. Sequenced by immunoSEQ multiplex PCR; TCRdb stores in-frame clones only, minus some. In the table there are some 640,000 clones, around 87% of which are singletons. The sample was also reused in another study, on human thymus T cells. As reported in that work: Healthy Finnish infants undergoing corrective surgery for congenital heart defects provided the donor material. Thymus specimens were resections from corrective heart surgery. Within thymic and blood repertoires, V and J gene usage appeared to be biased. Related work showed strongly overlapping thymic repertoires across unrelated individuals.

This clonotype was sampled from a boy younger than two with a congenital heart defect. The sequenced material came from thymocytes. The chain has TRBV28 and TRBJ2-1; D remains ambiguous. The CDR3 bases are TGTGCCAGCAGTTTCCGTCTTCCCCCCTACAATGAGCAGTTCTTC. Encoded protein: CASSFRLPPYNEQFF.